This is a list of T cell receptor beta chains from one sample in a study of blood T cells in healthy people across ages. In TCRdb, the 5' RACE reads were re-called with MiXCR into one record per CDR3 protein. The repertoire consists of about 640,000 distinct CDR3 sequences, with around 54% occurring once and the leading ten covering approximately 37%. Material for sequencing was blood. Source of these receptors: a man aged 55 to 70 in good health. Both conserved end residues are part of each CDR3. A D gene is named only where the DNA matches it firmly. The size entry is marked missing in some rows and otherwise reads once, few, many or a size class.

14	TRBV20-1	.	TRBJ1-6	.	TGCAGTGCTAGAGGACAGCCTTATAATTCACCCCTCCACTTT	CSARGQPYNSPLHF
15	TRBV5-1	TRBD1	TRBJ1-1	.	TGCGCCAGCAGCTCACAGGGGGGACAGAACACTGAAGCTTTCTTT	CASSSQGGQNTEAFF
13	TRBV7-2	.	TRBJ2-5	few	TGTGCCAGCAGCTATACCACGCAAGAGACCCAGTACTTC	CASSYTTQETQYF
15	TRBV6-6	.	TRBJ1-4	.	TGTGCCACCGAACCCGGGCCCCAAAGGGGTGAAAAACTGTTTTTT	CATEPGPQRGEKLFF
11	TRBV11-2	.	TRBJ2-1	.	TGTGCCAGCAGCGGTACCGGGGAGCAGTTCTTC	CASSGTGEQFF
15	TRBV15	.	TRBJ1-4	few	TGTGCCACCAGCAGAGGGCGGGGGACGGGTGAAAAACTGTTTTTT	CATSRGRGTGEKLFF
17	TRBV11-2	.	TRBJ2-6	.	TGTGCCAGCAGCTTATTAGGAGGGGACTCTGGGGCCAACGTCCTGACTTTC	CASSLLGGDSGANVLTF
15	TRBV6-2/TRBV6-3	TRBD2	TRBJ2-3	.	TGTGCCAGCAGTCGAGCGGGGGAGGACACAGATACGCAGTATTTT	CASSRAGEDTDTQYF
14	TRBV28	.	TRBJ1-4	few	TGTGCCAGCAGTTTAGTGGGGGCAGCGGAAAAACTGTTTTTT	CASSLVGAAEKLFF
14	TRBV2	.	TRBJ2-5	once	TGTGCCAGCACGGGACGAGGGCGTGGAGAGACCCAGTACTTC	CASTGRGRGETQYF
18	TRBV10-1	TRBD2	TRBJ2-2	.	TGCGCCAGCAGTGGATCGCTAGCGGGCGTGTCGAACACCGGGGAGCTGTTTTTT	CASSGSLAGVSNTGELFF
14	TRBV20-1	.	TRBJ2-3	once	TGCAGTGCTGAAAACCCCACGTTGCGCGATACGCAGTATTTT	CSAENPTLRDTQYF
14	TRBV4-1	TRBD1	TRBJ2-3	.	TGCGCCAGCAGCCAAGTCCTACCGGGACAGACGCAGTATTTT	CASSQVLPGQTQYF
16	TRBV28	.	TRBJ2-7	.	TGTGCCAGCAGTTTGCCTGAACAGGAAAGCTCCTACGAGCAGTACTTC	CASSLPEQESSYEQYF
15	TRBV29-1	TRBD1	TRBJ2-2	.	TGCAGCGTTGAAGATCGGGACAGGGGGTCCGGGGAGCTGTTTTTT	CSVEDRDRGSGELFF
10	TRBV29-1	.	TRBJ2-3	few	TGCAGCGTTGTCCGGGGGACTCGGTATTTT	CSVVRGTRYF
16	TRBV3-1	TRBD2	TRBJ2-1	.	TGTGCCAGCAGCCTTGGCCCGGATAGCGGGATCGATGAGCAGTTCTTC	CASSLGPDSGIDEQFF
13	TRBV6-2/TRBV6-3	.	TRBJ1-2	.	TGTGCCAGCAGTGCGGACAGCCGCTATGGCTACACCTTC	CASSADSRYGYTF
14	TRBV20-1	TRBD2	TRBJ2-7	.	TGCAGTGCTGAGGGACTAGCGGCCTCCTACGAGCAGCACTTC	CSAEGLAASYEQHF
14	TRBV7-2	.	TRBJ2-5	few	TGTGCCAGCAGCAGGGTCGGGGTAACAGAGACCCAGTACTTC	CASSRVGVTETQYF
14	TRBV6-6	.	TRBJ2-7	.	TGTGCCAGCAGTTCGGGACACCCCTCCTACGAGCAGTACTTC	CASSSGHPSYEQYF
15	TRBV9	TRBD2	TRBJ2-1	.	TGTGCCAGCAGCGTAGGGGGAGCGGGGGGCAATGAGCAGTTCTTC	CASSVGGAGGNEQFF
15	TRBV20-1	TRBD2	TRBJ2-1	many	TGCAGTGCTAGCGCCGGGACTAGTTATATGAATGAGCAGTTCTTC	CSASAGTSYMNEQFF
12	TRBV7-9	.	TRBJ2-7	.	TGTGCCCCCAGAGGGGCACCATACGAGCAGTACTTC	CAPRGAPYEQYF
15	TRBV2	.	TRBJ2-2	.	TGTGCCAGCAGTGAATTGGGGGGCGCCGCCGGGGAGCTGTTTTTT	CASSELGGAAGELFF
14	TRBV7-2	.	TRBJ1-1	few	TGTGCCAGCAGCTTACAGGGGACGAACACTGAAGCTTTCTTT	CASSLQGTNTEAFF
15	TRBV27	TRBD1	TRBJ2-7	.	TGTGCCAGCAGGACGACAGGGAGACCCTCATACGAGCAGTACTTC	CASRTTGRPSYEQYF
16	TRBV3-1	TRBD2	TRBJ2-1	few	TGTGCCAGCAGCCTTTCCTATAGCGGGGACTACAATGAGCAGTTCTTC	CASSLSYSGDYNEQFF